This T cell receptor (beta chain) was identified in a study of cytomegalovirus exposure and HLA in healthy donors listed by TCRdb under 2017. Background for the entire study: According to an earlier analysis of 587 of the donors, about 180 million T cells yielded 117 million unique TCR beta sequences and 276 Gb of sequence data. To predict cytomegalovirus infection status, the study combined high-throughput TCR immunosequencing, statistical association of individual TCRs with disease status, and machine learning. Besides the first cohort of roughly 660 subjects, a separate validation cohort made up of about 120 different subjects was used. Donor age, sex, ethnicity and CMV serostatus were compiled alongside the repertoire data. HLA typing included class I and class II loci at four-digit resolution. Among a few hundred genotyped donors of the cohort, an average of approximately 240,000 unique TCR beta nucleotide sequences were sequenced per donor, roughly a sixth of them non-productive. In an earlier analysis of roughly 540 of the donors, high-throughput TCR beta sequencing was used to judge whether each TCR beta V gene segment behaved as functional or pseudogenic. The study was designed to test whether signatures of past pathogen exposure could be identified by cataloging public T cell receptors. Every discovery cohort repertoire had been produced on one sequencing platform. Genome-wide SNP genotypes for about 65% of the roughly 670 donors were used in a later genetic analysis, which treated that subset as a discovery cohort. Because of strong linkage in the cohort, five DR-DQ haplotypes were treated as single units for association and clustering. The later analysis used no new phenotypic data to find candidate immune exposures, relying instead on TCR beta sequences and their occurrence across donors. Typing coverage differed by locus: A, B, C, DRB1 and DQB1 were typed in roughly 620-630 donors, DQA1 in 500 to 550, DPA1 in 600 to 610, and DPB1 in just under 490. A later analysis re-analyzed previously published TCR beta repertoires from several hundred donors and added high-resolution HLA genotyping to study TCR occurrence patterns. Using immunosequencing, the study profiled T cell repertoires from 500 to 800 subjects and related those repertoires to cytomegalovirus serostatus. Of the 300 to 400 genotyped donors, over 70% fell in the genetic ancestry cluster associated with self-reported Caucasian donors. An early release covering some 640 HLA-typed donors comprised about 290 gigabases of sequencing data and 85 million or so unique TCR sequences. What the authors observed across the whole study: A later analysis found that HLA-associated TCR beta chains were more clonally expanded and had lower generation probabilities than equally common non-associated chains. CMV serostatus was the only immune exposure information available for the cohort. An earlier analysis of 587 of the donors showed that most TCR beta V segments appeared in productive rearrangements either about 87% or about 30% of the time, which broadly matched IMGT annotations. In the study, 150 to 200 TCR beta chains were listed as associated with cytomegalovirus. A cluster of highly shared sequence variants was judged likely to represent a technical artifact of the sequencing pipeline. While some public TCRs were present in many individuals, most TCR sequences turned up only very rarely across donors. The earlier analysis of some 540 of the donors excluded over 15 rarely observed V segments, including chromosome 9 orphons, because counts were too low. Several of the top co-occurrence clusters appeared to be linked to parvovirus B19, influenza, CMV and Epstein-Barr virus, according to a later analysis. Most CMV-associated TCR beta chains appeared to be HLA-restricted in a later analysis, and the HLA associations seemed to be driven largely by CMV exposure. The cohort was sequenced for TCR beta chains only, and without alpha or paired-chain data the features that could be detected were limited. At a false discovery rate of 0.05, a later analysis linked 15,000 to 20,000 TCR beta sequences to specific HLA alleles. A later genetic analysis associated a missense DCLRE1C variant with V-gene and J-gene trimming of TCR beta chains, and an independent cohort replicated the association. Sequencing depth was assumed to be roughly uniform across donors in the presence/absence analyses, though that assumption may not hold. A further reported finding was that TCR beta sequences accurately predicted the HLA-A and HLA-B alleles for most subjects in the first cohort. Compared with the 666-donor mean, donors in an Asian-associated ancestry cluster had fewer N-insertions in productive TCRs, according to a later genetic analysis. HLA typing was unavailable for some donors at each locus, so association tests used only the typed subset. Assigning TCR associations to individual alleles was difficult when HLA alleles, especially DR and DQ, strongly co-occurred. In vitro tests confirmed that a few of the cytomegalovirus-associated TCR beta chains recognize cytomegalovirus antigens. Cytomegalovirus status was reported to be diagnosed by the classifier with high specificity and sensitivity in both the original and validation cohorts. Because the 87-base-pair reads could not distinguish some IMGT-functional V segments, including TRBV6-2 and TRBV6-3, those segments were excluded. According to a later analysis, TCR association rates differed among HLA loci, with DRB1 alleles showing the most associated TCRs and HLA-C alleles showing the fewest. Linkage disequilibrium might explain the correlated functional status among segregating V segments, but an unknown experimental factor could not be ruled out. The authors suggested that the approach could potentially be generalized to other disease states and immunological phenotypes.

The library was produced with the immunoSEQ multiplex PCR assay. For the multiplex PCR, a mixture combining 60 forward primers for TCR Vbeta segments and 13 reverse primers for TCR Jbeta segments was used. A multiplex PCR assay on genomic DNA amplified the CDR3 region of rearranged TCR beta genes. On the Illumina HiSeq System, the amplified TCR beta libraries were sequenced as 87-base-pair reads. As for how the authors treated the data: Across the 670 or so repertoires, a later analysis counted roughly 84 million unique TCR beta chains, some 11 million of which were shared by at least two donors. A nearest-neighbor algorithm error-corrected the raw reads and collapsed the reads into unique sequences, merging closely related sequences to remove PCR and sequencing errors. CDR3 sequences were aligned to IMGT reference sequences to assign V, D and J gene segments. For a sequence to be retained, a match of at least six nucleotides to both a V gene segment and a J gene segment was required. Rearrangements were called productive when the CDR3 lacked stop codons and stayed in frame with V and J; all others were non-productive. Following IMGT convention, CDR3 was defined as the stretch from the second conserved V-encoded cysteine to the conserved J-encoded phenylalanine. The earlier analysis of fewer than 750 of the donors excluded sequences that lacked an unambiguous match to a single V gene segment. An earlier analysis of 550 to 650 of the donors classified V segments as functional when productive rearrangements were above 56.7% and as segregating when the standard deviation between donors was above 5%. A statistical classification framework was developed to diagnose cytomegalovirus status using the catalog of TCR beta chain sequences. In a later analysis, V and J genes were assigned by comparing TCR nucleotide sequences against IMGT/GENE-DB human TR gene sequences. The TCRdist pipeline was used in a later analysis to assign CDR3 sequences and most-parsimonious VDJ recombination scenarios. In a later analysis, each TCR beta chain was defined by its CDR3 amino acid sequence together with its V-gene family, and reads lacking a unique V-gene family were excluded. To address suspected cross-contamination and a sequencing artifact, a later analysis removed 450 to 700 highly shared, low-generation-probability nucleotide sequences. In a later analysis, a clonal expansion index was calculated for each public chain from normalized within-repertoire ranks of inferred template counts. Generation probabilities in a later analysis came from a VDJ recombination model fitted to out-of-frame rearrangements, and those results were checked against IGoR. Hypergeometric tests were used in a later analysis to score TCR-TCR, TCR-HLA and TCR-CMV co-occurrence, with a repertoire-size bias correction applied to the TCR pairs. In a later analysis, false discovery rates were estimated by permuting HLA or CMV assignments 20 times. A later analysis grouped co-occurring TCRs with DBSCAN, adding TCRdist sequence similarity when clustering within HLA-allele-positive subsets. Co-occurrence clustering excluded repertoires with fewer than 30,000 or more than 120,000 public chains, plus five with anomalous nucleotide sharing. The table was pulled from immuneACCESS by TCRdb, which kept in-frame rearrangements only. Such tables lose some clones; where checked, under half of the loss comes from unresolved V genes, and the rest has no known cause. The DNA gave D and trimming, while V, J and clone size come from that table. This sample comprises fewer than 95,000 clones, over 70% of them detected only once. Just over 3% of the sample lies in the top ten.

V drops 0 bases and J drops 12 bases, leaving 12 bases in between. The CDR3, cysteine through phenylalanine, is 13 amino acids long. The entry retains the CDR3 DNA only, 39 bases that are in frame from base 1. CDR1 and CDR2 are drawn from the germline V gene: SGDLS, YYNGEE. The table lists this clone with a few counts. Its specific antigen is unknown. Base quality data are lacking; no much larger clone is found one base away. The cohort comprised fewer than 750 healthy bone marrow donors. All cohort members were sampled while nominally healthy, although unrecorded immune exposures were likely present. The donor was CMV seronegative and was included in the group of around 320 seronegative cohort members. Each donor provided a peripheral blood sample, and peripheral blood mononuclear cells were used for TCR beta sequencing. The Qiagen DNeasy Blood Extraction Kit was used to extract genomic DNA from the blood cell samples.

This clonotype originated in a man in his forties in good health and CMV-seronegative. The source material was PBMCs. This chain is built from TRBV9 and TRBJ1-4; a tentative D call is TRBD1 (6 bases match). The DNA is TGTGCCAGCAGCGTAGGTACAGGGACGGAACTGTTTTTT. This codes for CASSVGTGTELFF.